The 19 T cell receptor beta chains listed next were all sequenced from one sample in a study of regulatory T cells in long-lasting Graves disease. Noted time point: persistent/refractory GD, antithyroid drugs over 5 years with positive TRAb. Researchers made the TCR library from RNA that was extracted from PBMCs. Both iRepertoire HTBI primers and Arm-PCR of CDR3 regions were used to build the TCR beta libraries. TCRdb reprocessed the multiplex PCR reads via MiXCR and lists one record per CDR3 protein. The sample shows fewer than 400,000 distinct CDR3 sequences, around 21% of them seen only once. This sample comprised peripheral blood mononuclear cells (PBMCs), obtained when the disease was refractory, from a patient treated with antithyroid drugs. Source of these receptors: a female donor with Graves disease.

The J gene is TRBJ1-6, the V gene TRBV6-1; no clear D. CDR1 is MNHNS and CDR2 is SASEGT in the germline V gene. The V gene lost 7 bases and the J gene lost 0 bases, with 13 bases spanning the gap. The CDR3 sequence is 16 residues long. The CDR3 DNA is TGTGCCAGCATCGCCCTTGAAAGCTCCTATAATTCACCCCTCCACTTT. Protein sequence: CASIALESSYNSPLHF.

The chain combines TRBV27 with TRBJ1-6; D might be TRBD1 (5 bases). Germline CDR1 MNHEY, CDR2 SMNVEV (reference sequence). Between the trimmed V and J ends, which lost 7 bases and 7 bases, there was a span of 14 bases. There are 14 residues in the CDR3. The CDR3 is CASNLEGPNSPLHF. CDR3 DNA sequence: TGTGCCAGCAACTTGGAGGGGCCCAATTCACCCCTCCACTTT.

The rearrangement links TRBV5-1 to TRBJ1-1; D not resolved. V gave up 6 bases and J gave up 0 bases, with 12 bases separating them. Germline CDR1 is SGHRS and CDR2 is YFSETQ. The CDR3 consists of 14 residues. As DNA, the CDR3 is TGCGCCAGCACCCTCAAACCCATGAACACTGAAGCTTTCTTT. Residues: CASTLKPMNTEAFF.

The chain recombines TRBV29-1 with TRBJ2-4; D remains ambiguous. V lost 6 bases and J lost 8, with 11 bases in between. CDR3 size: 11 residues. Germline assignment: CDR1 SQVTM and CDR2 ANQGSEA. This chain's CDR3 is CSVFSGHIQYF. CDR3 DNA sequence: TGCAGCGTCTTCAGTGGACACATTCAGTACTTC.

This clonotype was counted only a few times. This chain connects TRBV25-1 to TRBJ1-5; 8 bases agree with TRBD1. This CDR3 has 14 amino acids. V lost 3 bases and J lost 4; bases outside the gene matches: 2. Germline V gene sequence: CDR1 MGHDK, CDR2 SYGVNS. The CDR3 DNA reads TGTGCCAGCAGTGAGACAGGGGTTAATCAGCCCCAGCATTTT. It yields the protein CASSETGVNQPQHF.

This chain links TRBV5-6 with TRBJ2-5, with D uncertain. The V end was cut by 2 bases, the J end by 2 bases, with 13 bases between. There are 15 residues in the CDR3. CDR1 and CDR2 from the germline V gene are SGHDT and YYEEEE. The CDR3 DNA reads TGTGCCAGCAGCTTTCCTGATGGGGTACAAGAGACCCAGTACTTC. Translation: CASSFPDGVQETQYF.

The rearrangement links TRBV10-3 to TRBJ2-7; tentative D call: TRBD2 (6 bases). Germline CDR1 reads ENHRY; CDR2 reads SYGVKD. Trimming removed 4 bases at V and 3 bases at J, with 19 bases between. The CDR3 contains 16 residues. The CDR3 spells CAISARRDSAHYEQYF. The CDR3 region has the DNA TGTGCCATCAGTGCGCGACGGGACTCAGCCCACTACGAGCAGTACTTC.

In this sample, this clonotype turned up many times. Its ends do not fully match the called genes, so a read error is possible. Written as DNA, the CDR3 is TGCGCCAGCAGCCAAGGAGCAGGGGGAACCTACGAGCAGTACTTC. Amino acid sequence: CASSQGAGGTYEQYF. V and J are TRBV7-2 and TRBJ2-7; TRBD1 matches 7 bases. CDR3 length equals 15 residues. Germline V gene lookup returns CDR1 SGHTA and CDR2 FQGNSA.

In DNA, the CDR3 is TGTGCCAGCAGCTCGCGTCCGGAGGGGGAGACCCAGTACTTC. Translation gives CASSSRPEGETQYF. The chain recombines TRBV11-2 with TRBJ2-5; tentative D call: TRBD2 (6 bases). Germline V gene sequence: CDR1 SGHAT, CDR2 FQNNGV. V was trimmed by 4 bases and J by 5 bases, leaving 14 bases between them. This CDR3 is 14 amino acids long.

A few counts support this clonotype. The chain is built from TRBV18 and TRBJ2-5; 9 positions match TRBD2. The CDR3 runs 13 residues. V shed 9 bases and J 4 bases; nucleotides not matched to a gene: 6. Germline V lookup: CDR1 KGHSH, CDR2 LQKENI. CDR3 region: CASGIAGAETQYF. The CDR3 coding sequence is TGTGCCAGTGGGATAGCGGGAGCAGAGACCCAGTACTTC.

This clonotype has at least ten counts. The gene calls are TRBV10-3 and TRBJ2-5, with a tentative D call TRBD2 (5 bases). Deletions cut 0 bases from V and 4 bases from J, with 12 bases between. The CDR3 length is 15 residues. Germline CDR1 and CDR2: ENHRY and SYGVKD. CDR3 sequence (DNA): TGTGCCATCAGTGAGTCACTAGATTTTAGAGAGACCCAGTACTTC. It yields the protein CAISESLDFRETQYF.

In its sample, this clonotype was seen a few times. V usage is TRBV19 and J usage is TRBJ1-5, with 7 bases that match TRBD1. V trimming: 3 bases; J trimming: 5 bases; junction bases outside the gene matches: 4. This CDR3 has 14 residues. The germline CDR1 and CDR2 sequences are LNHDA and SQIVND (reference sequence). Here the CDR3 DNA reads TGTGCCAGTAGTATTCGACAGGGCGATCAGCCCCAGCATTTT. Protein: CASSIRQGDQPQHF.

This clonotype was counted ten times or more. DNA of the CDR3: TGTGCCAGCAATACGGCGGGAGGGCCTCGTGAGCAGTACTTC. It translates to CASNTAGGPREQYF. This chain links TRBV6-8 with TRBJ2-7; 9 positions agree with TRBD2. The trim removed 7 bases at V and 7 bases at J, leaving 11 bases unmatched. In germline, CDR1 is MNHGY, CDR2 SAAAGT. CDR3 length: 14 amino acids.

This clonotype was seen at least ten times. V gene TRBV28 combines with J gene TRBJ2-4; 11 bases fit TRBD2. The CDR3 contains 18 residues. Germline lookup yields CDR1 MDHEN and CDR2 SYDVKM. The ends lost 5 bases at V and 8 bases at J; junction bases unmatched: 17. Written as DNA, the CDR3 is TGTGCCAGCAGTCCCATAATGACTAGCGGGAAAGTAAAAGACATTCAGTACTTC. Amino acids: CASSPIMTSGKVKDIQYF.

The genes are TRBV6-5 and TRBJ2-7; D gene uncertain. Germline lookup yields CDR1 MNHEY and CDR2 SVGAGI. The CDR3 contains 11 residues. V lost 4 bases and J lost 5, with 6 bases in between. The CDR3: CASSWDDEQYF. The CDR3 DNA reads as TGTGCCAGCAGTTGGGATGACGAGCAGTACTTC.

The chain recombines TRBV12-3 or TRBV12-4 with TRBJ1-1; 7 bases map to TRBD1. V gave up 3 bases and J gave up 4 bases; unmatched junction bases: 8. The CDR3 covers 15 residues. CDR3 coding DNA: TGTGCCAGCAGTTTCAACAGGGGAGCGACCACTGAAGCTTTCTTT. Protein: CASSFNRGATTEAFF.

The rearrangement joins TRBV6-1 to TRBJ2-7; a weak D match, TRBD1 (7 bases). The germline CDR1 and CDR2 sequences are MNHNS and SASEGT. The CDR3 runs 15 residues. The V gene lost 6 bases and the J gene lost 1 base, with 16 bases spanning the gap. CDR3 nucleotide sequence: TGTGCCAGCAGCAGAGGCGGGGACAGATCCTACGAGCAGTACTTC. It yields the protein CASSRGGDRSYEQYF.

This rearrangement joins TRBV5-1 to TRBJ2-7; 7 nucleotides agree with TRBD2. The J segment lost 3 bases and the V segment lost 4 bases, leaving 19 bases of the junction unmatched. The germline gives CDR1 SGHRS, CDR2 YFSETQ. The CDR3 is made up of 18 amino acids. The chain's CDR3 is CASSPHRAGVLGGYEQYF. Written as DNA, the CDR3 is TGCGCCAGCAGCCCCCATCGGGCGGGAGTATTAGGTGGCTACGAGCAGTACTTC.

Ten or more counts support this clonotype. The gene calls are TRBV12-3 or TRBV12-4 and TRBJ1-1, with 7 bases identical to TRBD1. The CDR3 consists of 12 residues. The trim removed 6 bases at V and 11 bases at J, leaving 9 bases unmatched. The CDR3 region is CASSRQQGFAFF. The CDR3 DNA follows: TGTGCCAGCAGCCGCCAACAGGGGTTCGCTTTCTTT.